This entry is about one T cell receptor (beta chain). Its antigen is not yet known. Its ends do not fully match the called genes, so a read error is possible. The method was PCR. Sequencing was performed on a HiSeq X Ten. High-throughput sequencing was used to characterize TCR repertoires. TCRdb cleaned the public reads at Q25 with fastp, built clones with MiXCR and kept in-frame beta chains. Every CDR3 protein is listed once, alongside the most common genes and DNA of its rows. The sample includes over 25,000 distinct CDR3 sequences, with around half observed a single time. Approximately 25% of the sample lies in the top ten. The intended sense of this specimen's time point label: after preoperative PTX-NDP chemotherapy. Paclitaxel-nedaplatin was administered to patients as preoperative chemotherapy before surgery. This record belongs to a study of esophageal squamous cell carcinoma under preoperative chemotherapy (dated by TCRdb to 2016 to 2019). Turning to the overall study: TCR repertoires were profiled in both peripheral blood T cells and tumor-infiltrating lymphocytes. The effects of paclitaxel-nedaplatin chemotherapy on T-cell receptor repertoires in patients with esophageal squamous cell carcinoma were assessed. The cohort comprised roughly 5 patients with primary esophageal squamous cell carcinoma. Repertoires from samples obtained before paclitaxel-nedaplatin therapy were compared with repertoires from samples obtained after paclitaxel-nedaplatin therapy. What the study reported, not specific to this receptor: TCR diversity increased significantly in peripheral T cells after chemotherapy, but not in tumor-infiltrating lymphocytes. Only a few patients with esophageal squamous cell carcinoma were analyzed, making for a small cohort. Clonotype frequencies shifted immediately and substantially under paclitaxel-nedaplatin therapy, and abundant clones were more likely to contract than to amplify. Rather than arising solely from local clonal changes, post-treatment tumor-infiltrating lymphocytes appeared to come partly from peripheral T cells that migrated into the tumor.

For CDR1 and CDR2, the germline V gene lists MNHNS and SASEGT. Inclusive of the bounding cysteine and phenylalanine, the CDR3 is 17 residues long. Solely the CDR3 DNA is kept, with 51 bases framed from the first base. The sequence is built from TRBV6-1 and TRBJ2-7, with 7 middle bases fitting TRBD1. The receptor was isolated from a human donor with esophageal squamous cell carcinoma. The donor label of this sample is uncertain. This material was acquired from a patient given preoperative chemotherapy. For the CDR3, the sequence is CASRTGRALSCSNEQYF. Here is the DNA: TGTGCCAGCAGGACAGGGCGGGCTCTCTCTTGCTCCAACGAGCAGTACTTC.